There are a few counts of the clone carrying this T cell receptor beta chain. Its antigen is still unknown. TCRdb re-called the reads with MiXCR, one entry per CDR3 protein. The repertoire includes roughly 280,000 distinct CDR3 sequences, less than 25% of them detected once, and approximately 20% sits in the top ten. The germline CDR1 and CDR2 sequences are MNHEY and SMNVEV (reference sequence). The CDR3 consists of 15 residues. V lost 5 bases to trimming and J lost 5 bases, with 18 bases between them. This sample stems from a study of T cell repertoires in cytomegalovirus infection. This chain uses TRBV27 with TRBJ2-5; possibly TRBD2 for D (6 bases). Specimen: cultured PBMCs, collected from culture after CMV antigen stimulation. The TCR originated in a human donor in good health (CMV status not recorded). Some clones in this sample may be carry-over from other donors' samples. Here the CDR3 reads CASSPSSLASETQYF. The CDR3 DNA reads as TGTGCCAGCAGTCCCTCCTCACTAGCTAGTGAGACCCAGTACTTC.